This T cell receptor (beta chain) is drawn from a study of blood T cell repertoires in COVID-19. Study details: Samples came from the United States, Italy and Spain, spanning acute and convalescent COVID-19. PBMCs, B-cell-depleted T cells, or T cells provided the cDNA or gDNA that made up the material.

Unmatched junction bases numbered 10, after V lost 6 bases and J lost 5 bases. Germline CDR1 is KGHSH and CDR2 is LQKENI. The CDR3 runs 16 residues. This table comes from immunoSEQ multiplex PCR, and its TCRdb copy is limited to in-frame clones, with some not included. The data contain more than 95,000 clones, 84% of them seen just once; the ten biggest clones take up approximately 27%. The genes are TRBV18 and TRBJ2-2; TRBD1 matches at 9 bases. Sequencing input: peripheral blood. The sequence was obtained from a man in his sixties with acute or convalescent COVID-19. CDR3 loop: CASSQNRGHETGELFF. The CDR3 DNA reads TGTGCCAGCTCGCAGAACAGGGGGCACGAAACCGGGGAGCTGTTTTTT. The variable domain in full, with the rest retrieved from reference TRBV18 and TRBJ2-2, is NAGVMQNPRHLVRRRGQEARLRCSPMKGHSHVYWYRQLPEEGLKFMVYLQKENIIDESGMPKERFSAEFPKEGPSILRIQQVVRGDSAAYFCASSQNRGHETGELFFGEGSRLTVL.